This is a list of T cell receptor beta chains from one sample in a study of blood T cell repertoires in COVID-19. Clones were read by immunoSEQ multiplex PCR, and TCRdb kept only the in-frame ones, dropping some. The sample holds 300,000 to 350,000 clones, over 80% seen once. Sequencing was performed on peripheral blood. These receptors all stem from a man under 40 with COVID-19, enrolled during active disease. Both conserved end residues are part of each CDR3. The order of the fields is clone size, D gene, J gene, V gene, CDR3 DNA, CDR3 protein. A D gene is named only where the DNA matches it firmly. Not every row has a clone size; where given, it reads once, few, many or a size class.

>.|.|TRBJ1-6|TRBV18
TGTGCCAGCTCACCACTACAGGCGACAAGCTCCTATAATTCACCCCTCCACTTT
CASSPLQATSSYNSPLHF
>.|TRBD1|TRBJ2-7|TRBV5-4
TGTGCCAGCAGCCTGCCGGGACAGGGGGGATACGAGCAGTACTTC
CASSLPGQGGYEQYF
>.|.|TRBJ1-5|TRBV10-3
TGTGCCATCAGTGCAGGGCGAGATAGCAATCAGCCCCAGCATTTT
CAISAGRDSNQPQHF
>.|.|TRBJ1-2|TRBV20-1
TGCAGTGCTAGTCCAACTCGGAACTATGGCTACACCTTC
CSASPTRNYGYTF
>once|.|TRBJ1-6|TRBV10-3
TGTGCCATCTCCCCTCCTGGGGAGAATTCACCCCTCCACTTT
CAISPPGENSPLHF
>few|TRBD1|TRBJ1-2|TRBV11-2
TGTGCCAGCAGCTTCTCAGGGGGCGTCTTGGCTAACTATGGCTACACCTTC
CASSFSGGVLANYGYTF
>.|TRBD2|TRBJ2-1|TRBV7-2
TGTGCCAGCAGCCCGGGGACTAGCGGCTACAATGAGCAGTTCTTC
CASSPGTSGYNEQFF
>.|.|TRBJ2-3|TRBV9
TGTGCCAGCAGCCGGGATTTAGTAACAGATACGCAGTATTTT
CASSRDLVTDTQYF
>.|.|TRBJ1-3|TRBV27
TGTGCCAGCAGTTTATGGCCCCTCAGCGCAGGGTTAGCTGGAAACACCATATATTTC
CASSLWPLSAGLAGNTIYF
>.|.|TRBJ2-7|TRBV6-5
TGTGCCAGCAGGCCCCCGGGTGTATACGAGCAGTACTTC
CASRPPGVYEQYF
>.|.|TRBJ1-6|TRBV7-9
TGTGCCAGCAGCTTAAATCTCTCAGATTCACCCCTCCACTTT
CASSLNLSDSPLHF
>.|TRBD1|TRBJ2-7|TRBV10-1
TGCGCCAGCAGGGTTCAGGGGGCGCTGTCCTACGAGCAGTACTTC
CASRVQGALSYEQYF
>.|.|TRBJ2-1|TRBV5-1
TGCGCCAGCAGCTCCGGGGGGCGACGTTCCTACAATGAGCAGTTCTTC
CASSSGGRRSYNEQFF
>.|.|TRBJ1-6|TRBV9
TGTGCCAGCAGCATCGGACAGCCCGGCGCCCTCCACTTT
CASSIGQPGALHF
>.|TRBD2|TRBJ2-2|TRBV24-1
TGTGCCACCAGTGTAGGGCGGGAGGGATTTCACGGGGAGCTGTTTTTT
CATSVGREGFHGELFF
>once|TRBD1|TRBJ1-1|TRBV2
TGTGCCAGCAGTCACCTACCCGGCCGGGACAGATTGACTGAAGCTTTCTTT
CASSHLPGRDRLTEAFF
>.|.|TRBJ2-2|TRBV7-9
TGTGCCAGCAGCGGAGGGCCCGAGTACACCGGGGAGCTGTTTTTT
CASSGGPEYTGELFF
>.|.|TRBJ2-1|TRBV15
TGTGCCACCAGGAGACAGGGAGGTAATGAGCAGTTCTTC
CATRRQGGNEQFF
>.|TRBD1|TRBJ1-4|TRBV18
TGTGCCAGCTCATTGGGACAGCTTAATAATGAAAAACTGTTTTTT
CASSLGQLNNEKLFF
>.|TRBD1|TRBJ2-4|TRBV3-1/TRBV3-2
TGTGCCAGCAGCCAACAGGGACAGATTCGATACATTCAGTACTTC
CASSQQGQIRYIQYF